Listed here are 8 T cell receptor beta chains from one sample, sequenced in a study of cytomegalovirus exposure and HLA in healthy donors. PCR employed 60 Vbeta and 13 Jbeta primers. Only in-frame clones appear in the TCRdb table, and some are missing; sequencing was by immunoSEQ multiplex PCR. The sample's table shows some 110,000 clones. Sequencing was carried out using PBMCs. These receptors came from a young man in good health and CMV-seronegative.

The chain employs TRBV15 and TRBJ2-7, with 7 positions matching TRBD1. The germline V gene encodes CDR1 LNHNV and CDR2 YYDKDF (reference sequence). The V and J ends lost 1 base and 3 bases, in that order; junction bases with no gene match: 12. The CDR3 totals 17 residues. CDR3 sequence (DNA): TGTGCCACCAGCAGAGTTGGGGTGACAGGGATCGGCTACGAGCAGTACTTC. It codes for CATSRVGVTGIGYEQYF.

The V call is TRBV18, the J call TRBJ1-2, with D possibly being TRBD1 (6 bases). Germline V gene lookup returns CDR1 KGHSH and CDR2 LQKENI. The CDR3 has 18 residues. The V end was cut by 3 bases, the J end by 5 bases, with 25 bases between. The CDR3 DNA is TGTGCCAGCTCACCCACCACCCCGGGACACCCTTCGTCATATGGCTACACCTTC. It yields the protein CASSPTTPGHPSSYGYTF.

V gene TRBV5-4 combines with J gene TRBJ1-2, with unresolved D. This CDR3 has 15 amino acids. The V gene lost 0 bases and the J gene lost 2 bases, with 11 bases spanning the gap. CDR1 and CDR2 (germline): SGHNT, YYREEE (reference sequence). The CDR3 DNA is TGTGCCAGCAGCTTGGGGGGAGCTGCAAACTATGGCTACACCTTC. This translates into CASSLGGAANYGYTF.

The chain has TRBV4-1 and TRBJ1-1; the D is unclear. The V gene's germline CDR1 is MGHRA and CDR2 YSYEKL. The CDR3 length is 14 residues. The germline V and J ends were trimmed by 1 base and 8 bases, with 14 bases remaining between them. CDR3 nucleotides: TGCGCCAGCAGCCAAGTATTCCGAGTTTCGGAAGCTTTCTTT. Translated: CASSQVFRVSEAFF.

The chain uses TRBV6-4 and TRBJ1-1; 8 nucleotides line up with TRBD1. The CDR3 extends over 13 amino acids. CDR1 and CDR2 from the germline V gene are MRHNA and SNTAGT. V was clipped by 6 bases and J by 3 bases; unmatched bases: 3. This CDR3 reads CASRLQGDTEAFF. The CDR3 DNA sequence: TGTGCCAGCAGATTACAGGGGGACACTGAAGCTTTCTTT.

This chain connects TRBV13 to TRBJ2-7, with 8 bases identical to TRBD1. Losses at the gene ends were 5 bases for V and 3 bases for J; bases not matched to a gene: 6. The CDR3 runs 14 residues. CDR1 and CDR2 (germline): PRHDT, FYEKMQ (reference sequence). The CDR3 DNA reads TGTGCCAGCAGCGACAGGGGCAGTTTCTACGAGCAGTACTTC. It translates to CASSDRGSFYEQYF.

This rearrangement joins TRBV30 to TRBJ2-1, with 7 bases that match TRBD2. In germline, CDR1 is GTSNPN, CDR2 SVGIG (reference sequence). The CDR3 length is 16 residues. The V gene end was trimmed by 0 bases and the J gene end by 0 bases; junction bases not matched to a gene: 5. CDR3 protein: CAWSVHGGSSYNEQFF. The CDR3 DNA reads TGTGCCTGGAGTGTACACGGGGGGAGCTCCTACAATGAGCAGTTCTTC.

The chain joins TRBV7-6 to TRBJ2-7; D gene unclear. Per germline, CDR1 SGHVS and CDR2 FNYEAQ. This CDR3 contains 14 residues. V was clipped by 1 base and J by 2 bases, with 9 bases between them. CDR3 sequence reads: CASSLGPSPYEQYF. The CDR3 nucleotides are TGTGCCAGCAGCTTAGGGCCTAGTCCCTACGAGCAGTACTTC.